One TCR beta chain is described in this entry. This sample was included in a study of cytomegalovirus exposure and HLA in healthy donors. This CDR3 is 17 amino acids long. Per the germline V gene, CDR1 is MGHRA and CDR2 is YSYEKL. V shed 2 bases and J shed 0 bases, with 14 bases lying between them. The study ran its PCR with 60 Vbeta and 13 Jbeta primers. This table comes from immunoSEQ multiplex PCR, and its TCRdb copy is limited to in-frame clones, with some not included. The data hold 150,000 to 180,000 clones, with 80% to 90% observed a single time. This sequence joins TRBV4-1 and TRBJ2-4; D is uncertain. The sample was PBMCs. The origin of this receptor is a woman aged 18 to 35 in good health and CMV-seronegative. CDR3 protein: CASSQPIVSGAKNIQYF. For the CDR3, the DNA is TGCGCCAGCAGCCAACCGATAGTTAGTGGAGCCAAAAACATTCAGTACTTC.